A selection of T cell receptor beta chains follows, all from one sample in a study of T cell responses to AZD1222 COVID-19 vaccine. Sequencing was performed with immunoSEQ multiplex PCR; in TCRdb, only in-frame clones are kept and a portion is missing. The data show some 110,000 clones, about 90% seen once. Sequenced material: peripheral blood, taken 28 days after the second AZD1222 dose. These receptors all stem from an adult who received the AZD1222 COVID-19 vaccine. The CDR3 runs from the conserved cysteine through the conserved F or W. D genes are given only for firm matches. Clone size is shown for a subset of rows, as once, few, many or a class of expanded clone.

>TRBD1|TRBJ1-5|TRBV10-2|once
CASTIQGDQPQHF
TGCGCCAGTACCATACAGGGGGATCAGCCCCAGCATTTT
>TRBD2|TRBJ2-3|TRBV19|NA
CASSTSSGRSTDTQYF
TGTGCCAGTAGTACCTCTAGCGGGAGGAGCACAGATACGCAGTATTTT
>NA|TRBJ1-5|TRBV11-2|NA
CASSAQPNQPQHF
TGTGCCAGCAGCGCCCAGCCGAATCAGCCCCAGCATTTT
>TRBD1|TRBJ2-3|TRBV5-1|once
CASLQGAPDTDTQYF
TGCGCCAGCCTACAGGGGGCCCCCGACACAGATACGCAGTATTTT
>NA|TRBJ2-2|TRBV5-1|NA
CASSRAGASTGELFF
TGCGCCAGCAGCCGAGCCGGGGCGTCCACCGGGGAGCTGTTTTTT
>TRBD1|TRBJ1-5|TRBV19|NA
CASSDGQAGLQPQHF
TGTGCCAGTAGTGACGGACAGGCGGGTTTACAGCCCCAGCATTTT
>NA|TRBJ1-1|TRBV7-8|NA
CASSLDRQLEAFF
TGTGCCAGCAGCTTAGATAGACAGCTTGAAGCTTTCTTT
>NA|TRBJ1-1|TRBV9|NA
CASSVVPPGGTEAFF
TGTGCCAGCAGCGTAGTCCCCCCGGGAGGGACTGAAGCTTTCTTT
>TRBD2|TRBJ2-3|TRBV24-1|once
CATSDSSASGRTDTQYF
TGTGCCACCAGTGATTCTTCGGCTAGCGGGAGGACAGATACGCAGTATTTT
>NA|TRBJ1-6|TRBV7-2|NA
CASSLVRLYYSPLHF
TGTGCCAGCAGCTTAGTACGACTCTATTATTCACCCCTCCACTTT
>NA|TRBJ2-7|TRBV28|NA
CAARDVHSYEQYF
TGTGCCGCGCGGGACGTCCACTCCTACGAGCAGTACTTC
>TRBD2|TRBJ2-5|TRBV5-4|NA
CASSRSGSRETQYF
TGTGCCAGCAGCCGTAGCGGGAGCAGGGAGACCCAGTACTTC
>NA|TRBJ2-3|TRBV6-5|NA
CASSYTLITDTQYF
TGTGCCAGCAGTTACACACTGATAACAGATACGCAGTATTTT
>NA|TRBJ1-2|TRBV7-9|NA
CASSLGVSGYGYTF
TGTGCCAGCAGCTTGGGGGTTTCGGGGTATGGCTACACCTTC
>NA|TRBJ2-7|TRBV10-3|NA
CAISESGTTYEQYF
TGTGCCATCAGTGAGTCGGGGACAACCTACGAGCAGTACTTC
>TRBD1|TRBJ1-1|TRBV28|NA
CASSRGGMNTEAFF
TGTGCCAGCAGCAGAGGGGGCATGAACACTGAAGCTTTCTTT
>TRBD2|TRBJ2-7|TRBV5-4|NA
CASSSSGSYEQYF
TGTGCCAGCAGCTCTAGCGGTTCCTACGAGCAGTACTTC
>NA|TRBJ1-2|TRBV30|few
CAWSVRNRWSDGYTF
TGTGCCTGGAGTGTACGTAACAGGTGGTCGGATGGCTACACCTTC
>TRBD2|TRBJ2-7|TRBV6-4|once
CASFPSGSVNEQYF
TGTGCCAGTTTCCCTAGCGGGAGCGTCAACGAGCAGTACTTC
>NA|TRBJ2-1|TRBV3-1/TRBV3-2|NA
CASSQVVFDNEQFF
TGTGCCAGCAGCCAAGTTGTATTTGACAATGAGCAGTTCTTC
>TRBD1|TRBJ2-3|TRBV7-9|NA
CASSMTGGGTDTQYF
TGTGCCAGCAGCATGACAGGGGGTGGGACAGATACGCAGTATTTT
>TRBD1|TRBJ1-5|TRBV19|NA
CASSIRDRPYSNQPQHF
TGTGCCAGTAGTATCCGGGACAGACCCTATAGCAATCAGCCCCAGCATTTT
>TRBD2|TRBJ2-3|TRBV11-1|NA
CASSFAGVRTDTQYF
TGTGCCAGCAGCTTTGCGGGAGTACGAACAGATACGCAGTATTTT
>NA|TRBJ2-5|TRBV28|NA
CASSYPMNQETQYF
TGTGCCAGCAGCTACCCCATGAACCAAGAGACCCAGTACTTC
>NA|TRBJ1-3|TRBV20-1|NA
CSASVGETYTIYF
TGCAGTGCTAGTGTAGGGGAAACGTACACCATATATTTT
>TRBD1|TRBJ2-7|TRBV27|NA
CASSGTGGYEQYF
TGTGCCAGCTCCGGGACAGGGGGCTACGAGCAGTACTTC
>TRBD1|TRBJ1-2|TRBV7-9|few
CASSLSGGDYGYTF
TGTGCCAGCAGCTTGTCAGGGGGCGACTATGGCTACACCTTC
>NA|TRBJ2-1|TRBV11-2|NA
CASSSYYNEQFF
TGTGCCAGCAGCTCTTACTACAATGAGCAGTTCTTC
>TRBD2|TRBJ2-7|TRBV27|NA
CASSSLTSGDYEQYF
TGTGCCAGCAGTTCCCTGACTAGCGGGGACTACGAGCAGTACTTC
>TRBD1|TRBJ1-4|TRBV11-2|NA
CASSLDPDRPPAKLFF
TGTGCCAGCAGCTTAGATCCGGACAGGCCACCAGCAAAACTGTTTTTT
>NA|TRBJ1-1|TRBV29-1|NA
CSVDSPGGRGTEAFF
TGCAGCGTTGATAGTCCGGGGGGAAGAGGAACTGAAGCTTTCTTT
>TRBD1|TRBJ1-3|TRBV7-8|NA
CASSLRTGQASDTIYF
TGTGCCAGCAGCTTAAGAACGGGACAGGCGTCGGACACCATATATTTT
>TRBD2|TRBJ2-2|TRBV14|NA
CASSQDPGLAMLGTGELFF
TGTGCCAGCAGCCAAGATCCGGGACTAGCGATGTTGGGCACCGGGGAGCTGTTTTTT
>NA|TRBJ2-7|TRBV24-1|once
CATSDNRGGAYEQYF
TGTGCCACCAGTGATAACAGGGGGGGGGCCTACGAGCAGTACTTC
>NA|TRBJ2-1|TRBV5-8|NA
CASSRDSGYSYNEQFF
TGTGCCAGCAGCAGGGATAGCGGCTACTCCTACAATGAGCAGTTCTTC
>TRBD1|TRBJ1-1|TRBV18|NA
CASSPPPGQGPPLGAFF
TGTGCCAGCTCACCACCCCCGGGACAGGGGCCTCCACTTGGGGCTTTCTTT
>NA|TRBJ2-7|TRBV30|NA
CAWSVGGAASSYEQYF
TGTGCCTGGAGTGTCGGCGGGGCAGCCAGCTCCTACGAGCAGTACTTC
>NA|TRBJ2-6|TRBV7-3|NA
CASSLTGGQSSGANVLTF
TGTGCCAGCAGCTTAACTGGGGGGCAAAGTTCTGGGGCCAACGTCCTGACTTTC
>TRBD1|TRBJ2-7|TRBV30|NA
CAWSPGTVVEQYF
TGTGCCTGGAGTCCCGGGACAGTGGTCGAGCAGTACTTC
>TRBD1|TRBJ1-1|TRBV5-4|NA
CASSQQTGRQLEAFF
TGTGCCAGCAGCCAACAGACAGGGCGGCAGCTTGAGGCTTTCTTT
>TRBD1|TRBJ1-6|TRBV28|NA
CASNRGNSPLHF
TGTGCCAGCAACAGGGGTAATTCACCCCTCCACTTT
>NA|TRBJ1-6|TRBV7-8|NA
CASSLDRVGLHNSPLHF
TGTGCCAGCAGCTTAGACCGGGTTGGCCTACATAATTCACCCCTCCACTTT
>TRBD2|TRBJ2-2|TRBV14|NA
CASSQDEWRERNTGELFF
TGTGCCAGCAGCCAAGATGAATGGCGGGAGAGAAACACCGGGGAGCTGTTTTTT
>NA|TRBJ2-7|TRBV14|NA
CASSQANYEQYF
TGTGCCAGCAGCCAAGCGAACTACGAGCAGTACTTC
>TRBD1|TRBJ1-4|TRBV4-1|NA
CASSHDRGSIRKLFF
TGCGCCAGCAGCCATGACAGGGGTAGTATTAGGAAACTGTTTTTT